A single sample is the source of the 24 T cell receptor beta chains below, sequenced in a study of CD8+ T cells in alopecia areata. The sequencing template was cDNA reverse transcribed from extracted RNA. The protocol was immunoSEQ multiplex PCR, while the TCRdb copy is restricted to in-frame clones and leaves out a portion. This sample carries about 150,000 clones, around 55% of them seen once, and the ten largest clones take approximately 19%. The material was CD8+ T cells sorted from blood, obtained at week 0. These receptors originate from a human donor with alopecia areata.

J is TRBJ2-2 and V is TRBV10-2; 11 bases line up with TRBD1. Germline CDR1 and CDR2: WSHSY and SAAADI. The CDR3 is 16 amino acids. The V segment lost 4 bases and the J segment 6 bases; nucleotides outside the gene matches: 7. CDR3 coding DNA: TGCGCCAGCAGTGCGATCGGGACAGGGGGGCCCGGGGAGCTGTTTTTT. Residues: CASSAIGTGGPGELFF.

This clone occurred once. This sequence joins TRBV29-1 and TRBJ2-1, with D possibly TRBD1 on 5 matching bases. The V and J ends lost 1 base and 3 bases respectively, with 10 bases between them. The CDR3 contains 14 residues. Germline assignment: CDR1 SQVTM and CDR2 ANQGSEA. The CDR3, as DNA: TGCAGCGTTGAAGGTGGGGCCTACTACAATGAGCAGTTCTTC. It codes for CSVEGGAYYNEQFF.

The chain couples TRBV29-1 to TRBJ1-2; D unresolved. The CDR3 extends over 12 amino acids. The germline gives CDR1 SQVTM, CDR2 ANQGSEA. Trimming removed 3 bases at V and 6 bases at J, with 11 bases between. CDR3 nucleotide sequence: TGCAGCGTTGAGTCTGGGATAAATGGCTACACCTTC. It specifies CSVESGINGYTF. Full variable domain (remainder filled in from reference TRBV29-1 and TRBJ1-2): SAVISQKPSRDICQRGTSLTIQCQVDSQVTMMFWYRQQPGQSLTLIATANQGSEATYESGFVIDKFPISRPNLTFSTLTVSNMSPEDSSIYLCSVESGINGYTFGSGTRLTVV.

This clone was seen only a few times. The chain joins TRBV30 to TRBJ2-5; 8 positions agree with TRBD2. The germline V gene encodes CDR1 GTSNPN and CDR2 SVGIG (reference sequence). Losses at the gene ends were 5 bases for V and 3 bases for J; bases not matched to a gene: 2. This CDR3 contains 12 residues. The CDR3 coding sequence is TGTGCCTGGGAAGCGGGGGAAGAGACCCAGTACTTC. Translating gives CAWEAGEETQYF.

V is TRBV9 and J is TRBJ2-1, with a weak D call TRBD2 (6 bases). V was trimmed by 4 bases and J by 9 bases, leaving 20 bases between them. CDR3 length equals 15 residues. Germline lookup yields CDR1 SGDLS and CDR2 YYNGEE. CDR3 sequence: CASSPRTGGMAEQFF. DNA for the CDR3: TGTGCCAGCAGCCCCCGGACCGGAGGGATGGCTGAGCAGTTCTTC.

V usage is TRBV13 and J usage is TRBJ2-2; maybe TRBD1 (5 bases). The germline V gene has CDR1 PRHDT and CDR2 FYEKMQ (reference sequence). This CDR3 has 14 residues. V lost 5 bases and J 6 bases, leaving 13 bases between the germline ends. The CDR3 protein is CASSPRAGAGELFF. Written as DNA, the CDR3 is TGTGCCAGCAGCCCCAGGGCCGGAGCCGGGGAGCTGTTTTTT.

The genes are TRBV11-3 and TRBJ1-1, with D hard to call. V lost 2 bases and J lost 0, with 1 base in between. Germline CDR1 is SGHNT and CDR2 is YENEEA. The CDR3 is 12 residues long. Here the CDR3 reads CASSLLNTEAFF. DNA for the CDR3: TGTGCCAGCAGCTTATTGAACACTGAAGCTTTCTTT.

This chain connects TRBV6-5 to TRBJ2-3, with D perhaps matching TRBD2 (6 bases). This CDR3 has 14 amino acids. The V end lost 2 bases, the J end lost 2 bases, and 8 bases lay between the germline ends. CDR1 is MNHEY, CDR2 SVGAGI, per germline. This CDR3 reads CASSYGGITDTQYF. CDR3 bases: TGTGCCAGCAGTTACGGGGGGATCACAGATACGCAGTATTTT.

The chain joins TRBV30 to TRBJ2-2; D gene uncertain. This CDR3 is built from 13 residues. Trimming removed 0 bases from V and 8 bases from J, with 10 bases in between. CDR1 GTSNPN and CDR2 SVGIG come from the germline V gene (reference sequence). The CDR3 DNA reads as TGTGCCTGGAGTGTTTCCTCCGATGGGGAGCTGTTTTTT. This codes for CAWSVSSDGELFF.

This clone turned up a few times. The chain uses TRBV11-2 and TRBJ1-1; no clear D gene. Trimming shortened V by 5 bases and J by 3 bases, and 10 bases separated the two germline ends. CDR3 size: 13 residues. Germline CDR1 reads SGHAT; CDR2 reads FQNNGV. The CDR3 bases are TGTGCCAGCAGCACCACAGAGTACACTGAAGCTTTCTTT. It translates to CASSTTEYTEAFF.

This chain joins TRBV29-1 and TRBJ2-3; 12 bases align to TRBD2. This CDR3 spans 13 amino acids. V shed 6 bases and J 5 bases; nucleotides not matched to a gene: 3. Germline-derived CDR1 and CDR2 are SQVTM and ANQGSEA. The CDR3 coding sequence is TGCAGCGTGCGGACTAGCGGGGAAGATACGCAGTATTTT. This gives the protein CSVRTSGEDTQYF.

This clone was counted only a few times. The rearrangement joins TRBV23-1 to TRBJ2-3, with D perhaps matching TRBD1 (7 bases). TRBV23-1 carries the ORF label, with uncertain function. The CDR3 extends over 13 amino acids. The V gene lost 8 bases and the J gene lost 2 bases, with 11 bases spanning the gap. CDR3 in DNA: TGCGCCAGCGGAGGGGGCTACACAGATACGCAGTATTTT. It translates to CASGGGYTDTQYF.

This clone was observed a single time. CDR3 in DNA: TGCACCAGCAGCCAAGATAGCGAGCGGGGCGACAATGAGCAGTTCTTC. Encoded protein: CTSSQDSERGDNEQFF. The V gene is TRBV1, the J gene TRBJ2-1; the table's TRBD2 call for D was not verified on the DNA. TRBV1 represents a pseudogene. This CDR3 region has 16 residues.

This clone has just one count. The CDR3 nucleotides read TGTGCCTGGAGTGTACAAGGGTACTCCGGGGAGCTGTTTTTT. Its protein product is CAWSVQGYSGELFF. The chain recombines TRBV30 with TRBJ2-2; the D is unclear. Germline lookup yields CDR1 GTSNPN and CDR2 SVGIG (reference sequence). CDR3 length equals 14 residues. The ends were cut back, 0 bases at V and 6 bases at J, with 11 bases in the middle.

This chain joins TRBV14 and TRBJ2-7; 7 bases fit TRBD1. The CDR3 spans 15 residues. Losses at the gene ends were 4 bases for V and 4 bases for J; bases not matched to a gene: 10. Germline loops: CDR1 SGHDN, CDR2 FVKESK. DNA of the CDR3: TGTGCCAGCAGCCCGACAGGGAAACTAGATTACGAGCAGTACTTC. Translation: CASSPTGKLDYEQYF.

The chain couples TRBV6-4 to TRBJ2-4, with 8 bases lining up with TRBD1. This CDR3 has 14 residues. With V trimmed by 6 bases and J by 5 bases, 6 bases remained unmatched. Germline V gene sequence: CDR1 MRHNA, CDR2 SNTAGT. CDR3 bases: TGTGCCAGCAGAAGGACAGGGAATGAAAACATTCAGTACTTC. This gives the protein CASRRTGNENIQYF.

This sequence joins TRBV30 and TRBJ1-1, with D unresolved. The CDR3 extends over 13 amino acids. The ends were cut back, 3 bases at V and 0 bases at J, with 8 bases in the middle. Germline CDR1 is GTSNPN and CDR2 is SVGIG (reference sequence). CDR3 nucleotides: TGTGCCTGGAGATTCGGCCTGAACACTGAAGCTTTCTTT. Its protein is CAWRFGLNTEAFF.

The chain is built from TRBV14 and TRBJ1-2; D is ambiguous. Per germline, CDR1 SGHDN and CDR2 FVKESK. The ends were cut back, 4 bases at V and 12 bases at J, with 18 bases in the middle. This CDR3 contains 13 residues. CDR3 DNA sequence: TGTGCCAGCAGCCCGGGTCGGCGGGAAGAAAACACCTTC. It codes for CASSPGRREENTF.

This clone appeared once. This sequence joins TRBV19 and TRBJ2-7; no definite D call. The length of the CDR3 is 14 residues. Trimming pared 10 bases from V and 2 bases from J, leaving 18 bases between. Germline V lookup: CDR1 LNHDA, CDR2 SQIVND (reference sequence). The CDR3 is CATSGLPHTYEQYF. The CDR3 region has the DNA TGTGCCACTTCCGGTCTGCCCCACACCTACGAGCAGTACTTC. The full variable domain, its missing parts supplied by reference TRBV19 and TRBJ2-7, is DGGITQSPKYLFRKEGQNVTLSCEQNLNHDAMYWYRQDPGQGLRLIYYSQIVNDFQKGDIAEGYSVSREKKESFPLTVTSAQKNPTAFYLCATSGLPHTYEQYFGPGTRLTVT.

This clone was found a few times. The J gene is TRBJ2-4, the V gene TRBV4-3; D not certain. The CDR3 contains 16 residues. CDR1 LGHNA and CDR2 YSLEER come from the germline V gene. Between the trimmed V and J ends, which lost 4 bases and 0 bases, there was a span of 13 bases. CDR3 protein: CASSPSIGLAKNIQYF. Written as DNA, the CDR3 is TGCGCCAGCAGCCCTTCGATCGGGCTAGCCAAAAACATTCAGTACTTC.

Written as DNA, the CDR3 is TGTGCCAGCAGCTTAGTATCTGACAGCGACTTCGCCTACGAGCAGTACTTC. Residues: CASSLVSDSDFAYEQYF. This chain uses TRBV7-8 with TRBJ2-7; tentative D call: TRBD1 (5 bases). There are 17 residues in the CDR3. Trimming removed 1 base from V and 2 bases from J, with 18 bases in between. Germline CDR1 reads SGHVS; CDR2 reads FQNEAQ.

This clone appeared once. This chain joins TRBV30 and TRBJ1-1; D is unresolved. The CDR3 is 12 amino acids. Trimming took 2 bases from V and 1 from J, leaving 5 bases between them. Germline CDR1 and CDR2: GTSNPN and SVGIG (reference sequence). CDR3 region: CAWSRANTEAFF. As DNA, the CDR3 is TGTGCCTGGAGTAGGGCGAACACTGAAGCTTTCTTT.

This clone was picked up a small number of times. This chain connects TRBV5-5 to TRBJ2-3, with TRBD1 matching over 9 bases. V lost 2 bases to trimming and J lost 4 bases; unmatched junction nucleotides: 2. Looked up from germline, CDR1 is SGHKS and CDR2 is YYEKEE (reference sequence). The CDR3 totals 14 residues. The CDR3 bases are TGTGCCAGCAGCTTCACAGGGGGCTCAGATACGCAGTATTTT. Its translation is CASSFTGGSDTQYF.

This clone is classed as medium-sized. This sequence joins TRBV7-3 and TRBJ2-7; the D is unclear. This CDR3 is 12 amino acids long. V lost 2 bases, J lost 2 bases, and 4 bases lay in between. Germline assignment: CDR1 SGHTA and CDR2 FQGTGA. CDR3 sequence: CASSLGAYEQYF. CDR3 in DNA: TGTGCCAGCAGCTTAGGGGCCTACGAGCAGTACTTC.